This TCR beta chain was profiled in a study of beta chain features in type 1 diabetes. This clone was seen a handful of times. The antigen is undetermined. Sequencing targeted expressed TCRB transcripts, as all isolated RNA had been reverse transcribed. Clones were sequenced by immunoSEQ multiplex PCR, and TCRdb holds only the in-frame ones, with some missing. The table lists about 360,000 clones, around 12% of them singletons. General study findings and limits: Lower insertion and higher deletion counts appeared at VDJ junctions in type 1 diabetes patients.

The CDR3 totals 12 residues. Trimming cost V 0 bases and J 7 bases, with 9 bases left between them. The germline V gene encodes CDR1 GTSNPN and CDR2 SVGIG (reference sequence). V and J are TRBV30 and TRBJ1-2; the D is unclear. The receptor comes from a man younger than 35 in good health. The source material was naive CD4+ T cells from blood. CDR3 DNA sequence: TGTGCCTGGAGTGTTGGAGTACCTGGCTACACCTTC. Its protein product is CAWSVGVPGYTF.